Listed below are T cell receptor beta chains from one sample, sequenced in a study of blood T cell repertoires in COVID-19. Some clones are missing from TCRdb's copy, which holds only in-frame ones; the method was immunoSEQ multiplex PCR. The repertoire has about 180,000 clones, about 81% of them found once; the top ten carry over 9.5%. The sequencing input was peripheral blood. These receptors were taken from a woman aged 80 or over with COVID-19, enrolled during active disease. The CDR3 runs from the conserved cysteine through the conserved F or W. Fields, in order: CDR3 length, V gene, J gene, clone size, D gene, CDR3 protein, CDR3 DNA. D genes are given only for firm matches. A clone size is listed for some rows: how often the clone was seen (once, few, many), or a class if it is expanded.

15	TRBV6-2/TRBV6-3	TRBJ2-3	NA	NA	CASSYLGGPTDTQYF	TGTGCCAGCAGTTACCTCGGGGGGCCCACAGATACGCAGTATTTT
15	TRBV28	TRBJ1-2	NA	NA	CASSITQGIASGYTF	TGTGCCAGCAGTATTACACAGGGAATAGCTAGTGGCTACACCTTC
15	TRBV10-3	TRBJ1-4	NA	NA	CAISESNGRVEKLFF	TGTGCCATCAGTGAGTCTAACGGGCGGGTTGAAAAACTGTTTTTT
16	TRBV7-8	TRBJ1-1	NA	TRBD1	CASSLGRQGSGTEAFF	TGTGCCAGCAGCTTAGGGAGACAGGGGTCCGGCACTGAAGCTTTCTTT
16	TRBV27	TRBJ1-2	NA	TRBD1	CASSLSPGQGSYGYTF	TGTGCCAGCAGTTTATCCCCCGGACAGGGTAGCTATGGCTACACCTTC
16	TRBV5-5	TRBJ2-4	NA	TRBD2	CASSWRGLAGGNIQYF	TGTGCCAGCAGCTGGAGGGGACTAGCGGGAGGGAACATTCAGTACTTC
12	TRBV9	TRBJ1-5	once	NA	CASGRGNQPQHF	TGTGCCAGCGGGCGGGGCAATCAGCCCCAGCATTTT
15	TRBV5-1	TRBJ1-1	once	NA	CASSLGVSMNTEAFF	TGCGCCAGCAGCTTGGGAGTCTCCATGAACACTGAAGCTTTCTTT
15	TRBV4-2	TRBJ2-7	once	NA	CASSYTDNSPYEQYF	TGTGCCAGCAGCTACACAGATAACAGCCCCTACGAGCAGTACTTC
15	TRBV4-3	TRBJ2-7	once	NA	CASSQDLNTGNEQYF	TGCGCCAGCAGCCAAGATCTCAATACAGGGAACGAGCAGTACTTC
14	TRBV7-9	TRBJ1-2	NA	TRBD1	CASSLGTGAWGYTF	TGTGCCAGCAGCTTAGGGACAGGGGCATGGGGCTACACCTTC
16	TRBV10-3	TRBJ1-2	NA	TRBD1	CAISESWTGANYGYTF	TGTGCCATCAGTGAGTCTTGGACAGGGGCTAACTATGGCTACACCTTC
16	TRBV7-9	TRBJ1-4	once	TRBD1	CASSHSGTGSNEKLFF	TGTGCCAGCAGCCATTCGGGGACAGGGTCTAATGAAAAACTGTTTTTT
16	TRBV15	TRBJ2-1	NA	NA	CATSRDPGGSYNEQFF	TGTGCCACCAGCAGAGATCCCGGGGGCTCCTACAATGAGCAGTTCTTC
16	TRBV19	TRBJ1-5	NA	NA	CASSIGGGGGSQPQHF	TGTGCCAGTAGTATAGGGGGGGGCGGGGGATCTCAGCCCCAGCATTTT
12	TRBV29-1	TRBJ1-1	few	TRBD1	CGTGTGGTEAFF	TGCGGGACCGGGACAGGGGGCACTGAAGCTTTCTTT
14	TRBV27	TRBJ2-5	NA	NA	CASSPSKSGETQYF	TGTGCCAGCAGTCCCTCGAAGTCCGGGGAGACCCAGTACTTC
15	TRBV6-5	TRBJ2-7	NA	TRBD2	CASSYARDYLYEQYF	TGTGCCAGCAGTTACGCCCGGGACTACCTCTACGAGCAGTACTTC
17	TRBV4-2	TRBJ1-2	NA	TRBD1	CASSQDPGTGATYGYTF	TGTGCCAGCAGCCAAGATCCTGGGACAGGGGCCACCTATGGCTACACCTTC
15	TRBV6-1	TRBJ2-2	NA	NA	CASSARQVETGELFF	TGTGCCAGCAGTGCTCGACAGGTGGAAACCGGGGAGCTGTTTTTT
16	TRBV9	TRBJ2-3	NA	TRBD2	CASSVGLAGGTDTQYF	TGTGCCAGCAGCGTCGGACTAGCGGGGGGCACAGATACGCAGTATTTT
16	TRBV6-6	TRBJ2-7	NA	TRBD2	CASSSLFRGGDFAQYF	TGTGCCAGCAGCTCTCTCTTTCGCGGGGGTGACTTCGCGCAGTACTTC
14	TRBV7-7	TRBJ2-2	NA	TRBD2	CASSFRREGGELFF	TGTGCCAGCAGCTTCCGCAGGGAGGGCGGGGAGCTGTTTTTT
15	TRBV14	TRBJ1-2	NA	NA	CASSTATDSINGYTF	TGTGCCAGCAGCACTGCGACAGATTCGATCAATGGCTACACCTTC
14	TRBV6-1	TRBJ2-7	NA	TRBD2	CASSEARSAGTPRF	TGTGCCAGCAGTGAAGCACGCTCAGCGGGGACGCCCCGTTTC
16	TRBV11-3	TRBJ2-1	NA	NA	CASSLGVSGGYNEQFF	TGTGCCAGCAGCTTAGGGGTTAGCGGAGGCTACAATGAGCAGTTCTTC
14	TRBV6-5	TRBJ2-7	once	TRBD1	CASSPGTGPLEQYF	TGTGCCAGCAGTCCCGGGACAGGCCCCCTCGAGCAGTACTTC
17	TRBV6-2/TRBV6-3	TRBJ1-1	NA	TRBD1	CASSYSGTGRMNTEAFF	TGTGCCAGCAGTTACTCCGGGACAGGCCGCATGAACACTGAAGCTTTCTTT
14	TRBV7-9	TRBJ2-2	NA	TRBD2	CAVPGTSNTGELFF	TGTGCCGTCCCGGGGACTAGTAATACCGGGGAGCTGTTTTTT
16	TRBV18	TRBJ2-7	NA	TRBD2	CASSPSGGARFYEQYF	TGTGCCAGCTCACCATCGGGAGGGGCGAGGTTCTACGAGCAGTACTTC
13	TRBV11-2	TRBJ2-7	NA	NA	CASSLDLRYEQYF	TGTGCCAGCAGCTTAGATTTGCGGTACGAGCAGTACTTC